Listed below are T cell receptor beta chains from one sample, sequenced in a study of cytomegalovirus exposure and HLA in healthy donors. Clones were sequenced by immunoSEQ multiplex PCR, and TCRdb holds only the in-frame ones, with some missing. Its listing shows roughly 80,000 clones. Material: PBMCs. The origin of the receptors is a girl aged 5-17 years in good health and CMV-seropositive. The CDR3 runs from the conserved cysteine through the conserved F or W.

>TRBJ1-1|TRBV9
CASSGTLDRAAEAFF
>TRBJ2-2|TRBV5-1
CASSLGGFGELFF
>TRBJ2-5|TRBV20-1
CSARRQETQYF
>TRBJ2-4|TRBV27
CASTSPGSHIQYF
>TRBJ2-1|TRBV29-1
CSGRTRFRGGLNEQFF
>TRBJ1-2|TRBV18
CASSPGQGDNYGYTF
>TRBJ1-2|TRBV15
CATSSPGPAGYTF
>TRBJ2-2|TRBV5-1
CASSLGDRGLFTGELFF
>TRBJ2-5|TRBV29-1
CSVESVESREVTQYF
>TRBJ2-1|TRBV4-2
CASSHTGNHIYNEQFF
>TRBJ1-2|TRBV29-1
CSVGLGGLLGYTF
>TRBJ2-7|TRBV2
CASKAEGDYEQYF
>TRBJ2-7|TRBV14
CASRLGTAYEQYF
>TRBJ2-7|TRBV7-9
CASSFRVHEQYF
>TRBJ2-3|TRBV6-5
CASREGLSTDTQYF
>TRBJ2-5|TRBV4-1
CASSQDPQAQETQYF
>TRBJ2-1|TRBV5-6
CASSWGTSGYNEQFF
>TRBJ1-5|TRBV28
CASRGVSNQPQHF
>TRBJ1-2|TRBV30
CAWLGYGYTF
>TRBJ2-1|TRBV30
CAWSVLRGREEWVYNEQFF
>TRBJ2-1|TRBV25-1
CASSEQGHTGDEQFF
>TRBJ2-5|TRBV29-1
CSVTGGRSLQETQYF
>TRBJ1-6|TRBV4-2
CASSQDHLTGTGKSPLHF
>TRBJ1-2|TRBV7-6
CASSPAGGADPRNYGYTF
>TRBJ2-1|TRBV2
CASSGLASYNEQFF
>TRBJ1-2|TRBV7-9
CASSFQGFDYTF
>TRBJ1-1|TRBV2
CASSGPPGAMNTEAFF
>TRBJ1-1|TRBV11-3
CASSWAGNTEAFF
>TRBJ2-7|TRBV4-1
CASSPDPRGIAYEQYF
>TRBJ1-2|TRBV29-1
CSVRLDSSSGYTF
>TRBJ2-3|TRBV6-6
CASGLGGRDTQYF
>TRBJ2-1|TRBV7-3
CASSSTGQGATNEQFF
>TRBJ2-3|TRBV11-2
CASSPSGEASTDTQYF
>TRBJ1-1|TRBV7-7
CASSLGRDTRAFF
>TRBJ1-2|TRBV13
CASSSTGDDYGYTF
>TRBJ1-5|TRBV28
CASSYALSAQRTGRLSNQPQHF
>TRBJ2-1|TRBV9
CASSQHWGDEQFF
>TRBJ1-1|TRBV7-2
CASSPTGYEAFF
>TRBJ2-7|TRBV5-1
CASSLKAASYEQYF
>TRBJ2-2|TRBV7-2
CASSLDMNTGELFF